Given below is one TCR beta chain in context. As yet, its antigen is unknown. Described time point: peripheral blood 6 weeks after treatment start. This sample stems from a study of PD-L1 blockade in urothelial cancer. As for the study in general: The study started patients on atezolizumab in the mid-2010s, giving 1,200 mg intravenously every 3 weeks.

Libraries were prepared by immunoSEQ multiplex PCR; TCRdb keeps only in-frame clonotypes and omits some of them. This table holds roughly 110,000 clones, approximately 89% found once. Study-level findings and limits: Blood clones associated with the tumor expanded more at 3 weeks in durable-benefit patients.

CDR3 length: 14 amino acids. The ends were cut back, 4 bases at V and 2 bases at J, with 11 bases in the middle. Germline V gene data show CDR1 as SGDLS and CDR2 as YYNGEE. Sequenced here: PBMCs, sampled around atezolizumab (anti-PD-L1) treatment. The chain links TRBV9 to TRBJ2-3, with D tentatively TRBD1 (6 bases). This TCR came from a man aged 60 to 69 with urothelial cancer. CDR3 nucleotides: TGTGCCAGCAGCCCAGGGGCTACCACAGATACGCAGTATTTT. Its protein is CASSPGATTDTQYF.